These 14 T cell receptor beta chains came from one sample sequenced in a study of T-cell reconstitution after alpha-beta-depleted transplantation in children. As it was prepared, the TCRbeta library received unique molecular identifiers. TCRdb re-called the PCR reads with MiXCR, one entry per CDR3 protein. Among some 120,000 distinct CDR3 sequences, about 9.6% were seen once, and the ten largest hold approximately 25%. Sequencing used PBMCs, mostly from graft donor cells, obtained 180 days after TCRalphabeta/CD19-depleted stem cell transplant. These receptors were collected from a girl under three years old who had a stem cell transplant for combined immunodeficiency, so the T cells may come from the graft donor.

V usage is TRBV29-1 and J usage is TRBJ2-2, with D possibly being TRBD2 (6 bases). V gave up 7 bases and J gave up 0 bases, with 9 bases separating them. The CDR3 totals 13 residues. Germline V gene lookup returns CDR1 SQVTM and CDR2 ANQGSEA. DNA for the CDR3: TGCAGCGCCGCTAGCGCGAACACCGGGGAGCTGTTTTTT. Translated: CSAASANTGELFF.

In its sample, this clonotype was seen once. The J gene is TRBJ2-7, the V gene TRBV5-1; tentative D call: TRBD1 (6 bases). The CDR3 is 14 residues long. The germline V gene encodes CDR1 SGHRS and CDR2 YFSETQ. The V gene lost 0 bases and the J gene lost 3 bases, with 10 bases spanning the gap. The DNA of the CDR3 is TGCGCCAGCAGCTTGGGGACAGATCTCTACGAGCAGTACTTC. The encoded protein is CASSLGTDLYEQYF.

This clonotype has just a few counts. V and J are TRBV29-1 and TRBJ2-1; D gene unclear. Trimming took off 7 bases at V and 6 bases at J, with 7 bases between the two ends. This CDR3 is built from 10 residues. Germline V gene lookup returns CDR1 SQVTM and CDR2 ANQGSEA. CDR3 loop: CSASRNEQFF. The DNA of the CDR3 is TGCAGCGCCAGTCGCAATGAGCAGTTCTTC.

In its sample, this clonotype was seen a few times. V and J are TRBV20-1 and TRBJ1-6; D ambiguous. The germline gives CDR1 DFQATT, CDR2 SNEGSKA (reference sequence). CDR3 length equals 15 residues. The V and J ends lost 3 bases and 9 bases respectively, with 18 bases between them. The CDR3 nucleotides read TGCAGTGCTAGCCCGACATTCGTGAAGGGTTCACCCCTCCACTTT. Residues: CSASPTFVKGSPLHF.

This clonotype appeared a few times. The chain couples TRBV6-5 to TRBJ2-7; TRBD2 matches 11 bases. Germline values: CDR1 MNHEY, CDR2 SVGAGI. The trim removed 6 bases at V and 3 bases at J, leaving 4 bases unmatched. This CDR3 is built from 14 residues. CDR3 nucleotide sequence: TGTGCCAGCAGGTTGACTAGCGGGGACTACGAGCAGTACTTC. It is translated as CASRLTSGDYEQYF.

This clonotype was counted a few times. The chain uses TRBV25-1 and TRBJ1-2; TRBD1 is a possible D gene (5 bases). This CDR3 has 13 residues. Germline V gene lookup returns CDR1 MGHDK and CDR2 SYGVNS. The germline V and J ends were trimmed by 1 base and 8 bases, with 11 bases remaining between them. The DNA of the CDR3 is TGTGCCAGCAGTGAATGGGGGGGAGGGGGCTACACCTTC. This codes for CASSEWGGGGYTF.

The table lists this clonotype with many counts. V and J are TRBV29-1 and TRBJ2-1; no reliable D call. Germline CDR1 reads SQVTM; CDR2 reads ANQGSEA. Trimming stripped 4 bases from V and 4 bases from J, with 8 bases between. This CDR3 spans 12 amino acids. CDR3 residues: CSVASAYNEQFF. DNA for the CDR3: TGCAGCGTTGCTTCAGCTTACAATGAGCAGTTCTTC.

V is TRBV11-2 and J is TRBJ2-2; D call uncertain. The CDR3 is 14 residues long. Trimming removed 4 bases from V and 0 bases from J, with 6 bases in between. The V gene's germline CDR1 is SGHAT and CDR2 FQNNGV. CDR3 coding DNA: TGTGCCAGCAGCTCCATACCGAACACCGGGGAGCTGTTTTTT. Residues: CASSSIPNTGELFF.

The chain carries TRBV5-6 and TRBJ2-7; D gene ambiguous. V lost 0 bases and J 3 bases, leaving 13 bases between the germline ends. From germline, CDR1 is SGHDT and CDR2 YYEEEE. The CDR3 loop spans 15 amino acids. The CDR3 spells CASSLGRLLNYEQYF. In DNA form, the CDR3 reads TGTGCCAGCAGCTTGGGACGACTGTTAAACTACGAGCAGTACTTC.

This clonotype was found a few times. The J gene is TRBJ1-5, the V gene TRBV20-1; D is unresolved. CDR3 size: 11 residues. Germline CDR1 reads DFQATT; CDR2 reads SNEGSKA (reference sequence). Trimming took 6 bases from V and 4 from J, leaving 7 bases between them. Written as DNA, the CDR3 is TGCAGTGCAGAAGGGAATCAGCCCCAGCATTTT. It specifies CSAEGNQPQHF.

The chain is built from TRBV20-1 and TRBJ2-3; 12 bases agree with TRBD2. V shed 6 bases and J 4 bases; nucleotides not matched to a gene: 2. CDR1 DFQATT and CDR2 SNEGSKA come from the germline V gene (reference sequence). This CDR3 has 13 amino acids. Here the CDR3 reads CSALAGGPDTQYF. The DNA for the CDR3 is TGCAGTGCCCTAGCGGGGGGGCCAGATACGCAGTATTTT.

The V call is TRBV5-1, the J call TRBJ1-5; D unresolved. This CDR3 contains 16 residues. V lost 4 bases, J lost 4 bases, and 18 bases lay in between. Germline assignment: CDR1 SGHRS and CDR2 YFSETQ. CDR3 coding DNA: TGCGCCAGCAGCCCGGGCGGCCTACCGGGGAATCAGCCCCAGCATTTT. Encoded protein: CASSPGGLPGNQPQHF. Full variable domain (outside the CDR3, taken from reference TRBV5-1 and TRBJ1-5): KAGVTQTPRYLIKTRGQQVTLSCSPISGHRSVSWYQQTPGQGLQFLFEYFSETQRNKGNFPGRFSGRQFSNSRSEMNVSTLELGDSALYLCASSPGGLPGNQPQHFGDGTRLSIL.

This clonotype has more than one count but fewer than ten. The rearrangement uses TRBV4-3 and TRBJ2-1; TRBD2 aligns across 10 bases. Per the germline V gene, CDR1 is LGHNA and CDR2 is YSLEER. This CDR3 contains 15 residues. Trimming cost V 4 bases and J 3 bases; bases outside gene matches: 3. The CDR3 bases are TGCGCCAGCAGCCCCGGACTAGCGGACTACAATGAGCAGTTCTTC. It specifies CASSPGLADYNEQFF.

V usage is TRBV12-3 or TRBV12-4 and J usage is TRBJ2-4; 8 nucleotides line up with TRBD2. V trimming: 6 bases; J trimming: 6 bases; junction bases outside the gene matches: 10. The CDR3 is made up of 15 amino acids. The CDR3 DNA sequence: TGTGCCAGCAGGGGACTAGTCAAAAACGGAAACATTCAGTACTTC. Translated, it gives CASRGLVKNGNIQYF.